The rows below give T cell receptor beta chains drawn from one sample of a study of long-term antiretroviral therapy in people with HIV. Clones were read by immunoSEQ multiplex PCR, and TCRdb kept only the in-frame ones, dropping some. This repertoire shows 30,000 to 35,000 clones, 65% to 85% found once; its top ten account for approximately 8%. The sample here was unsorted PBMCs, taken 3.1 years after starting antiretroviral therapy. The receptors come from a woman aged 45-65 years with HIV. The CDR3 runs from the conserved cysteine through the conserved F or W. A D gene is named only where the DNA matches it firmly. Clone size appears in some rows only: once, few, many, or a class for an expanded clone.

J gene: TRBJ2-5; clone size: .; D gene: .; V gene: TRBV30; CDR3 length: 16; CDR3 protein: CAWSVGVSAGQETQYF; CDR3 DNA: TGTGCCTGGAGTGTAGGGGTGTCGGCAGGCCAAGAGACCCAGTACTTC
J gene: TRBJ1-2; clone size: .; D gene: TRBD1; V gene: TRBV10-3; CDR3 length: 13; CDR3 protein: CAISEGQGEGYTF; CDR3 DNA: TGTGCCATCAGTGAGGGGCAGGGGGAAGGCTACACCTTC
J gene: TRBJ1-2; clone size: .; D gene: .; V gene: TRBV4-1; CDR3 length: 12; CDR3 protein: CASSQDFDGYTF; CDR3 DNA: TGCGCCAGCAGCCAAGATTTTGATGGCTACACCTTC
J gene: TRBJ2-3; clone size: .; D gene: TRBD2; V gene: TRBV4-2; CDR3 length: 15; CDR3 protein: CASRLLAGEGDTQYF; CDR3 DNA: TGTGCCAGCAGGCTACTAGCGGGGGAGGGAGATACGCAGTATTTT
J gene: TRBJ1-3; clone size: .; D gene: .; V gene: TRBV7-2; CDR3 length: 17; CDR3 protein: CASSSGPGGTERNTIYF; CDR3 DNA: TGTGCCAGCAGCTCGGGACCGGGGGGGACGGAAAGAAACACCATATATTTT
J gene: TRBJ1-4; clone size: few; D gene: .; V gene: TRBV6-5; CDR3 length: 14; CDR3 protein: CASSPGRWNEKLFF; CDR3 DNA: TGTGCCAGCAGTCCGGGACGGTGGAATGAAAAACTGTTTTTT
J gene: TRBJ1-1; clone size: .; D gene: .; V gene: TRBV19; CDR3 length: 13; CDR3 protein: CATLDGLNTEAFF; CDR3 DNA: TGTGCCACCCTGGATGGGCTGAACACTGAAGCTTTCTTT
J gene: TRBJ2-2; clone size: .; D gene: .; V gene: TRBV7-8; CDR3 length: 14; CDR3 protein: CASSLVANTGELFF; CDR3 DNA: TGTGCCAGCAGCTTAGTTGCCAACACCGGGGAGCTGTTTTTT
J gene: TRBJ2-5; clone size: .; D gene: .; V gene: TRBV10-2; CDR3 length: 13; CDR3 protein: CASAERDEKTQYF; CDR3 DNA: TGCGCCTCCGCAGAGAGGGATGAAAAGACCCAGTACTTC
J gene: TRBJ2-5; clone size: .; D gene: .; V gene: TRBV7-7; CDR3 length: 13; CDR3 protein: CASSPGVRGTQYF; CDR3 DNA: TGTGCCAGCAGCCCCGGGGTCCGGGGGACCCAGTACTTC
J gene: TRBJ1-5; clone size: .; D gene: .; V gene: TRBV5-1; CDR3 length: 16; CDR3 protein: CASSLVEGRPNQPQHF; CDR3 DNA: TGCGCCAGCAGCTTGGTCGAGGGGCGGCCCAATCAGCCCCAGCATTTT
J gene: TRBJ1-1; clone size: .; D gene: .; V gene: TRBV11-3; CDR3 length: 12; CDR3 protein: CATGAINTEAFF; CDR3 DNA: TGTGCCACAGGGGCGATTAACACTGAAGCTTTCTTT
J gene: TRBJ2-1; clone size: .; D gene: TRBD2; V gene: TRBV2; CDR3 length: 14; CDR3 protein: CASSDGTSGNEQFF; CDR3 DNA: TGTGCCAGCAGTGATGGTACTAGCGGGAATGAGCAGTTCTTC
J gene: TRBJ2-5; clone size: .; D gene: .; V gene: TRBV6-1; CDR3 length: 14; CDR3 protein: CASRLDGNQETQYF; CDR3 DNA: TGTGCCAGCCGTTTGGACGGAAACCAAGAGACCCAGTACTTC
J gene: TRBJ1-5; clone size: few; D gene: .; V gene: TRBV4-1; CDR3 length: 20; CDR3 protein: CASSPPPGPGHPQRNQPQHF; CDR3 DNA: TGCGCCAGCAGCCCACCTCCGGGTCCGGGACACCCTCAGAGGAATCAGCCCCAGCATTTT
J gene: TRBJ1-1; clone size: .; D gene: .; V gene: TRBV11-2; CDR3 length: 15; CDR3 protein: CASSRSGPLNTEAFF; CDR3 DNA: TGTGCCAGCAGCCGATCGGGACCCCTGAACACTGAAGCTTTCTTT
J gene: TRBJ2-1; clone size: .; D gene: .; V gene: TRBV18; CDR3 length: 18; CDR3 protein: CASSPQGRLGAGNNEQFF; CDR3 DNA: TGTGCCAGCTCACCCCAGGGGCGGCTAGGTGCGGGCAACAATGAGCAGTTCTTC
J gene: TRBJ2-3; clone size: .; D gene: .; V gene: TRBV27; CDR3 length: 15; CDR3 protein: CASSSQLSGFDTQYF; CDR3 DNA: TGTGCCAGCAGTTCTCAGCTATCCGGGTTCGATACGCAGTATTTT
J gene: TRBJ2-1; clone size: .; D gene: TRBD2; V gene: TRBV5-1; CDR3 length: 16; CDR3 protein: CASSFEERRGGNEQFF; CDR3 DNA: TGCGCCAGCAGCTTCGAGGAAAGGCGGGGGGGCAATGAGCAGTTCTTC
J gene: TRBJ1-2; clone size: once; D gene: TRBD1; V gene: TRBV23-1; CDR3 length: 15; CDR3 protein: CASSQTQGVIYGYTF; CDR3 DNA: TGCGCCAGCAGTCAAACCCAGGGGGTGATCTATGGCTACACCTTC
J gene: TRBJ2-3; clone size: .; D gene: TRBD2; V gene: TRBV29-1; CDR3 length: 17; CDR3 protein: CSITGTSGGHSTDTQYF; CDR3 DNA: TGCAGCATAACCGGGACTAGCGGGGGGCATAGCACAGATACGCAGTATTTT
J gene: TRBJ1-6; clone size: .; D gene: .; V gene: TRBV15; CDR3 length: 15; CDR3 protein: CATSRVRGLNSPLHF; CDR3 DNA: TGTGCCACCAGCAGAGTACGGGGCCTTAATTCACCCCTCCACTTT
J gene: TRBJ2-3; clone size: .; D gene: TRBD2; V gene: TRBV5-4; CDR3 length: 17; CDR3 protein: CARGGREPGGSTDTQYF; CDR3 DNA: TGTGCCAGAGGAGGGAGGGAGCCTGGGGGTAGCACAGATACGCAGTATTTT
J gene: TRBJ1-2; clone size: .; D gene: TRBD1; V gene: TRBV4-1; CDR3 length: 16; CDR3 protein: CASSQAPGQGPYGYTF; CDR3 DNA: TGCGCCAGCAGCCAAGCACCCGGACAGGGGCCCTATGGCTACACCTTC
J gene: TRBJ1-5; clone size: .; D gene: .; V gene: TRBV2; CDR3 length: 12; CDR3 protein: CASRAIDQPQHF; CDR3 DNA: TGTGCCAGCAGGGCCATAGATCAGCCCCAGCATTTT
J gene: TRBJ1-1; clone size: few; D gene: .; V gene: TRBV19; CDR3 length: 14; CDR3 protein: CASSIGSGHTEAFF; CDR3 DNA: TGTGCCAGTAGTATCGGTTCGGGGCACACTGAAGCTTTCTTT
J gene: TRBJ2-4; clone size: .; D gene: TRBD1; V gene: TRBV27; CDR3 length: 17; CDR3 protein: CASSLGLRQGGLNIQYF; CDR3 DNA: TGTGCCAGCAGTCTCGGCCTGCGACAGGGTGGTTTAAACATTCAGTACTTC
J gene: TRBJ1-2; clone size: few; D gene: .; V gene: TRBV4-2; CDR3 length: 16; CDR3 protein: CASSQDRGHQAYGYTF; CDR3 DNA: TGTGCCAGCAGCCAAGATAGAGGACACCAAGCCTATGGCTACACCTTC
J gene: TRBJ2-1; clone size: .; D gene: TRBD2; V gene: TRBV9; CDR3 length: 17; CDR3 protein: CASSVDAQRGAYNEQFF; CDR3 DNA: TGTGCCAGCAGCGTAGACGCCCAGCGGGGGGCCTACAATGAGCAGTTCTTC